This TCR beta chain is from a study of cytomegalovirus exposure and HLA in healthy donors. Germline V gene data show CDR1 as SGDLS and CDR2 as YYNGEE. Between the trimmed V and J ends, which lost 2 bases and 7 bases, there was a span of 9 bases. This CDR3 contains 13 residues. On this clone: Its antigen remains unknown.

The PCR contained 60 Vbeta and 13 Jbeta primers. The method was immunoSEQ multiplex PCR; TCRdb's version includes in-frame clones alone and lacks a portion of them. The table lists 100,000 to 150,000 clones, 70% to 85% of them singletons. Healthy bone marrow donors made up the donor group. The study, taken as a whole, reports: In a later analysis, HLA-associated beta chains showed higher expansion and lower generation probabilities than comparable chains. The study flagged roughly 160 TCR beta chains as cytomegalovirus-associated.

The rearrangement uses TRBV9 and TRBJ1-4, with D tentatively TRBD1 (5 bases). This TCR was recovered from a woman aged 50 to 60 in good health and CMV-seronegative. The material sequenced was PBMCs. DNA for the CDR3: TGTGCCAGCAGCGTGGGGGGGAGTGAAAAACTGTTTTTT. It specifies CASSVGGSEKLFF.